Below, 30 T cell receptor beta chains from the same sample are listed, as sequenced in a study of T cell responses to AZD1222 COVID-19 vaccine (dated by TCRdb to the early 2020s). Interpreted using the paper, the time point label stands for: about 28 days (+/-7) after the second vaccine dose. Libraries were made using the immunoSEQ multiplex PCR assay. TCRdb retrieved this table from immuneACCESS and kept in-frame rearrangements only. Not all clones are present; in checked studies, unresolved V genes account for under half, and no reason is known for the remainder. The sample has about 150,000 clones on record, approximately 90% of them singletons. The top ten constitute 4% of the sample. The sequenced sample was peripheral blood, obtained 28 days after the second AZD1222 dose. Receptor source: an adult who received the AZD1222 COVID-19 vaccine.

V is TRBV13 and J is TRBJ2-7, with TRBD1 identical over 7 bases. In germline, CDR1 is PRHDT, CDR2 FYEKMQ (reference sequence). Trimming cost V 5 bases and J 3 bases; bases outside gene matches: 4. The CDR3 runs 13 residues. CDR3 protein: CASSLRQGYEQYF. In DNA, the CDR3 is TGTGCCAGCAGCCTAAGACAGGGCTACGAGCAGTACTTC.

The rearrangement links TRBV6-5 to TRBJ1-2; D is ambiguous. The CDR3 is 14 amino acids. V was pared by 7 bases and J by 1 base, with 13 bases between. The germline V gene encodes CDR1 MNHEY and CDR2 SVGAGI. The CDR3 sequence: CASTNPGVNYGYTF. The CDR3 bases are TGTGCCAGCACTAACCCCGGAGTTAACTATGGCTACACCTTC.

This chain connects TRBV28 to TRBJ1-1, with D hard to call. The CDR3 runs to 14 residues. Trimming shortened V by 3 bases and J by 1 base, and 9 bases separated the two germline ends. Germline values: CDR1 MDHEN, CDR2 SYDVKM. CDR3 region: CASSFEGGNTEAFF. Written as DNA, the CDR3 is TGTGCCAGCAGTTTTGAAGGAGGGAACACTGAAGCTTTCTTT.

The chain combines TRBV5-1 with TRBJ1-2; TRBD1 might be the D (6 bases). This CDR3 is 12 amino acids long. The germline V and J ends were trimmed by 4 bases and 6 bases, with 10 bases remaining between them. Germline assignment: CDR1 SGHRS and CDR2 YFSETQ. The CDR3 DNA is TGCGCCAGCAGCCAGGACAGCAATGGCTACACCTTC. This translates into CASSQDSNGYTF.

The CDR3 spells CASRSPARGSTEAFF. Here the CDR3 DNA reads TGTGCAAGTCGTTCGCCCGCACGGGGCAGCACTGAAGCTTTCTTT. V gene TRBV12-2 combines with J gene TRBJ1-1. TRBV12-2 is a recognized pseudogene. The CDR3 has 15 amino acids.

V and J are TRBV7-6 and TRBJ1-2; D may be TRBD1 (5 bases). The V end lost 1 base, the J end lost 7 bases, and 13 bases lay between the germline ends. The CDR3 extends over 14 amino acids. The germline CDR1 and CDR2 sequences are SGHVS and FNYEAQ. As DNA, the CDR3 is TGTGCCAGCAGCTTAGAGATCGGGGCTGCTGGCTACACCTTC. It yields the protein CASSLEIGAAGYTF.

The chain uses TRBV5-1 and TRBJ2-3, with 7 bases that match TRBD1. Trimming took 8 bases from V and 2 from J; bases not matched to a gene: 5. CDR3 size: 13 residues. Per germline, CDR1 SGHRS and CDR2 YFSETQ. CDR3 sequence: CASGTEPTDTQYF. CDR3 DNA: TGCGCCAGTGGGACAGAACCCACAGATACGCAGTATTTT.

This chain links TRBV9 with TRBJ1-2, with unresolved D. V lost 0 bases and J lost 7, with 7 bases in between. The CDR3 has 12 amino acids. Germline values: CDR1 SGDLS, CDR2 YYNGEE. The CDR3, as DNA: TGTGCCAGCAGCGTAGGGGGATCTGGCTACACCTTC. Amino acids: CASSVGGSGYTF.

The CDR3, as DNA: TGTGCCAGCAGTTTAAATAGGGGGCGCACAATTAGCACTGAAGCTTTCTTT. This gives the protein CASSLNRGRTISTEAFF. This rearrangement joins TRBV28 to TRBJ1-1; 7 positions agree with TRBD1. Trimming at V came to 2 bases and at J to 4 bases, leaving 13 bases not matched to a gene. Germline CDR1 MDHEN, CDR2 SYDVKM. CDR3 length: 17 amino acids.

V gene TRBV29-1 combines with J gene TRBJ2-5, with D uncertain. Per germline, CDR1 SQVTM and CDR2 ANQGSEA. The V gene lost 7 bases and the J gene lost 5 bases, with 14 bases spanning the gap. CDR3 length equals 12 residues. The CDR3 DNA reads TGCAGCGGGGAATGGGGTCTTGAGACCCAGTACTTC. It encodes CSGEWGLETQYF.

The V gene is TRBV9, the J gene TRBJ1-2, with D hard to call. V lost 0 bases to trimming and J lost 8 bases, with 14 bases between them. Germline V lookup: CDR1 SGDLS, CDR2 YYNGEE. The CDR3 covers 14 residues. The CDR3 nucleotides read TGTGCCAGCAGCGTAGTTGTGGGCCCTATCGGCTACACCTTC. It translates to CASSVVVGPIGYTF.

The genes are TRBV5-8 and TRBJ2-3, with 9 bases aligning to TRBD2. V lost 4 bases to trimming and J lost 0 bases; unmatched junction nucleotides: 12. CDR3 length: 18 amino acids. The germline gives CDR1 SGHTS, CDR2 YDEGEE. The CDR3 DNA is TGTGCCAGCAGCAGAAAGCGGGGGGACCTAGTAAGCACAGATACGCAGTATTTT. Translating it yields CASSRKRGDLVSTDTQYF.

The chain carries TRBV10-1 and TRBJ1-5, with TRBD1 as a possible D gene (6 bases). V shed 5 bases and J shed 0 bases, with 8 bases lying between them. Per germline, CDR1 WNHNN and CDR2 SYGVQD (reference sequence). The CDR3 is made up of 14 amino acids. In nucleotides, the CDR3 is TGCGCCAGCAGTCCGGACAGTAGCAATCAGCCCCAGCATTTT. Its protein product is CASSPDSSNQPQHF.

V usage is TRBV5-6 and J usage is TRBJ1-3; 7 nucleotides agree with TRBD1. Unmatched junction bases numbered 3, after V lost 4 bases and J lost 2 bases. This CDR3 is 14 amino acids long. Per germline, CDR1 SGHDT and CDR2 YYEEEE. This chain's CDR3 is CASSRGTAGNTIYF. CDR3 coding DNA: TGTGCCAGCAGCAGGGGGACAGCTGGAAACACCATATATTTT.

The chain recombines TRBV28 with TRBJ2-2; TRBD2 aligns across 9 bases. Germline V gene lookup returns CDR1 MDHEN and CDR2 SYDVKM. V lost 7 bases, J lost 4 bases, and 10 bases stayed unmatched. The CDR3 runs to 16 residues. CDR3 residues: CASNVLAGVSTGELFF. In DNA, the CDR3 is TGTGCCAGCAACGTATTAGCGGGAGTTAGCACCGGGGAGCTGTTTTTT.

The V and J genes are TRBV3-1 (or the pseudogene TRBV3-2) and TRBJ2-5; no clear D gene. The CDR3 runs 13 residues. CDR1 is LGHDT, CDR2 YNNKEL, per germline (reference sequence). Trimming pared 3 bases from V and 1 base from J, leaving 6 bases between. In nucleotides, the CDR3 is TGTGCCAGCAGCCACCTGGGCCAAGAGACCCAGTACTTC. Translated: CASSHLGQETQYF.

This sequence joins TRBV4-1 and TRBJ2-7; 9 nucleotides match TRBD1. CDR3 length equals 16 residues. Germline V CDR1 and CDR2: MGHRA, YSYEKL. The J segment lost 4 bases and the V segment lost 4 bases, leaving 11 bases of the junction unmatched. CDR3 protein: CASSRLGQGRGYEQYF. CDR3 bases: TGCGCCAGCAGCCGATTAGGACAGGGGAGGGGGTACGAGCAGTACTTC.

V usage is TRBV4-3 and J usage is TRBJ1-1, with D perhaps TRBD1 (5 bases). Germline V gives CDR1 LGHNA, CDR2 YSLEER. V was clipped by 4 bases and J by 1 base, with 7 bases between them. This CDR3 has 13 residues. The chain's CDR3 is CASSLDRNTEAFF. CDR3 in DNA: TGCGCCAGCAGCCTCGACAGGAACACTGAAGCTTTCTTT.

The V gene is TRBV2, the J gene TRBJ2-7; no clear D. This CDR3 has 12 residues. V lost 10 bases and J 4 bases, leaving 14 bases between the germline ends. Germline-derived CDR1 and CDR2 are SNHLY and FYNNEI. CDR3 DNA: TGTGCCACTCGTAGCCAGACGTACGAGCAGTACTTC. Translating gives CATRSQTYEQYF.

The chain uses TRBV6-2 or TRBV6-3 and TRBJ1-2, with D tentatively TRBD1 (5 bases). CDR1 and CDR2 (germline): MNHEY, SVGEGT. The CDR3 is made up of 15 amino acids. V lost 3 bases, J lost 2 bases, and 13 bases lay in between. CDR3 in DNA: TGTGCCAGCAGTTATGCTGACAGCTTAAACTATGGCTACACCTTC. Residues: CASSYADSLNYGYTF.

This rearrangement joins TRBV6-4 to TRBJ2-1; tentative D call: TRBD2 (5 bases). The V and J ends lost 0 bases and 3 bases respectively, with 9 bases between them. The CDR3 covers 15 residues. Per germline, CDR1 MRHNA and CDR2 SNTAGT. The CDR3 protein is CASSDSKRSYNEQFF. In nucleotides, the CDR3 is TGTGCCAGCAGTGACTCGAAGCGGAGCTACAATGAGCAGTTCTTC.

The chain combines TRBV29-1 with TRBJ2-1; 9 bases are shared with TRBD1. Germline V gene lookup returns CDR1 SQVTM and CDR2 ANQGSEA. Trimming removed 7 bases from V and 4 bases from J; junction bases left unmatched: 2. The CDR3 consists of 12 residues. This CDR3 reads CSGGQGYNEQFF. CDR3 DNA sequence: TGCAGCGGAGGACAGGGGTACAATGAGCAGTTCTTC.

The chain employs TRBV2 and TRBJ1-4, with D tentatively TRBD1 (6 bases). CDR1 is SNHLY and CDR2 is FYNNEI in the germline V gene. V was clipped by 6 bases and J by 7 bases, with 15 bases between them. The CDR3 is 14 amino acids. This chain's CDR3 is CASRRTEPGEKLFF. The CDR3 DNA sequence: TGTGCCAGCAGACGGACAGAACCAGGTGAAAAACTGTTTTTT.

In nucleotides, the CDR3 is TGTGCCAGCAGCTTAGCGGGGGCTAGAGCCGGGGAGCTGTTTTTT. Translation: CASSLAGARAGELFF. The J gene is TRBJ2-2, the V gene TRBV7-9; perhaps TRBD1 as D (6 bases). V gave up 0 bases and J gave up 6 bases, with 11 bases separating them. There are 15 residues in the CDR3. The germline V gene encodes CDR1 SEHNR and CDR2 FQNEAQ (reference sequence). Combining the CDR3 with reference TRBV7-9 and TRBJ2-2 gives the whole variable domain DTGVSQNPRHKITKRGQNVTFRCDPISEHNRLYWYRQTLGQGPEFLTYFQNEAQLEKSRLLSDRFSAERPKGSFSTLEIQRTEQGDSAMYLCASSLAGARAGELFFGEGSRLTVL.

The CDR3 is CACRDAYGYTF. CDR3 coding DNA: TGTGCCTGTCGGGACGCCTATGGCTACACCTTC. V is TRBV30 and J is TRBJ1-2, with D maybe TRBD1 (5 bases). The CDR3 has 11 residues. The germline V gene encodes CDR1 GTSNPN and CDR2 SVGIG (reference sequence). Trimming took 6 bases from V and 4 from J, leaving 9 bases between them. The variable domain in full, completed from reference TRBV30 and TRBJ1-2, reads SQTIHQWPATLVQPVGSPLSLECTVEGTSNPNLYWYRQAAGRGLQLLFYSVGIGQISSEVPQNLSASRPQDRQFILSSKKLLLSDSGFYLCACRDAYGYTFGSGTRLTVV.

This clone was detected only a few times. The V gene is TRBV15, the J gene TRBJ1-5, with D possibly being TRBD1 (5 bases). Germline V gene lookup returns CDR1 LNHNV and CDR2 YYDKDF (reference sequence). The V and J ends lost 0 bases and 3 bases respectively, with 27 bases between them. CDR3 size: 21 residues. The CDR3 nucleotides read TGTGCCACCAGCAGAGATTCGGTCCAGGGAAGGTTACCGTTAAACAATCAGCCCCAGCATTTT. This sequence encodes CATSRDSVQGRLPLNNQPQHF.

This clone has only one observation. Written as DNA, the CDR3 is TGTGCCAGCAGCCCCGACTGGGTCGCGACAGATACGCAGTATTTT. As protein: CASSPDWVATDTQYF. V gene TRBV11-2 combines with J gene TRBJ2-3; D unresolved. The germline V gene encodes CDR1 SGHAT and CDR2 FQNNGV. The germline V and J ends were trimmed by 5 bases and 3 bases, with 15 bases remaining between them. CDR3 length: 15 amino acids.

V and J are TRBV7-2 and TRBJ2-1, with D unresolved. This CDR3 region has 13 residues. Germline lookup yields CDR1 SGHTA and CDR2 FQGNSA. V was pared by 0 bases and J by 4 bases, with 4 bases between. As DNA, the CDR3 is TGTGCCAGCAGCTTAGCCCGGTACAATGAGCAGTTCTTC. It specifies CASSLARYNEQFF.

The chain joins TRBV15 to TRBJ1-3, with 7 bases lining up with TRBD1. Unmatched junction bases numbered 6, after V lost 0 bases and J lost 1 base. The germline gives CDR1 LNHNV, CDR2 YYDKDF (reference sequence). CDR3 length: 17 amino acids. CDR3: CATSREWTGASGNTIYF. The CDR3 region has the DNA TGTGCCACCAGCAGAGAGTGGACAGGAGCTTCTGGAAACACCATATATTTT.

The rearrangement links TRBV5-4 to TRBJ1-2; no firm D call. The CDR3 extends over 14 amino acids. Trimming removed 0 bases from V and 0 bases from J, with 6 bases in between. Germline V gene data show CDR1 as SGHNT and CDR2 as YYREEE (reference sequence). The CDR3 DNA reads as TGTGCCAGCAGCTTGGGGGAATCTAACTATGGCTACACCTTC. Its protein product is CASSLGESNYGYTF.